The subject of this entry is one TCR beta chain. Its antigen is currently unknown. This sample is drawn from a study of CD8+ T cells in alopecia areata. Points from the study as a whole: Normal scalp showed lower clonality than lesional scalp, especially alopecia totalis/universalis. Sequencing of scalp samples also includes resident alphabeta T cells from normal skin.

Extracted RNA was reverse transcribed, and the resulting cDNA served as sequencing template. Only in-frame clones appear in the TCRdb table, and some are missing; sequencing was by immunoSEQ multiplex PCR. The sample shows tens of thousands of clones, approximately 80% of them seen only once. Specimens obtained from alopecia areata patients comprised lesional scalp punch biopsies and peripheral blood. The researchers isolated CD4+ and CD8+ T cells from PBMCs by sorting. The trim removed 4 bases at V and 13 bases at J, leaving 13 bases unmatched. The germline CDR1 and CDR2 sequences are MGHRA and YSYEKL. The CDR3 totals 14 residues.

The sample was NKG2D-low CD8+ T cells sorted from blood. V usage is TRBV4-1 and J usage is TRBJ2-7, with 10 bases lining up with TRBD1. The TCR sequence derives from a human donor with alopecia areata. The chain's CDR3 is CASSPGQGFDRVYF. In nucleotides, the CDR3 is TGCGCCAGCAGCCCGGGACAGGGGTTTGATCGGGTCTACTTC.